The T cell receptor (beta chain) described here comes from a study of blood T cell repertoires in COVID-19. Per the original methods: Quantification of nucleated cells was approximated via reference gene primer amplification. The data were produced by immunoSEQ multiplex PCR, yet TCRdb's version contains in-frame clones alone and is incomplete. That table furnishes V, J and clone size, whereas the DNA furnished D and trimming. The repertoire includes about 7,100 clones, 89% of them detected once, and roughly a tenth sits in the top ten. The TCR comes from a man between 65 and 85 years old with active COVID-19. The sequencing sample was made of peripheral blood.

CDR3 protein: CASSPPGLASGEQFF. Here the CDR3 DNA reads TGTGCCAGCAGCCCTCCGGGACTAGCGTCCGGGGAGCAGTTCTTC. This chain links TRBV7-9 with TRBJ2-1, with 10 bases matching TRBD2. V shed 5 bases and J 10 bases; nucleotides not matched to a gene: 11. Germline-derived CDR1 and CDR2 are SEHNR and FQNEAQ (reference sequence). The CDR3 loop spans 15 amino acids. Complete variable domain (other parts from reference TRBV7-9 and TRBJ2-1): DTGVSQNPRHKITKRGQNVTFRCDPISEHNRLYWYRQTLGQGPEFLTYFQNEAQLEKSRLLSDRFSAERPKGSFSTLEIQRTEQGDSAMYLCASSPPGLASGEQFFGPGTRLTVL.